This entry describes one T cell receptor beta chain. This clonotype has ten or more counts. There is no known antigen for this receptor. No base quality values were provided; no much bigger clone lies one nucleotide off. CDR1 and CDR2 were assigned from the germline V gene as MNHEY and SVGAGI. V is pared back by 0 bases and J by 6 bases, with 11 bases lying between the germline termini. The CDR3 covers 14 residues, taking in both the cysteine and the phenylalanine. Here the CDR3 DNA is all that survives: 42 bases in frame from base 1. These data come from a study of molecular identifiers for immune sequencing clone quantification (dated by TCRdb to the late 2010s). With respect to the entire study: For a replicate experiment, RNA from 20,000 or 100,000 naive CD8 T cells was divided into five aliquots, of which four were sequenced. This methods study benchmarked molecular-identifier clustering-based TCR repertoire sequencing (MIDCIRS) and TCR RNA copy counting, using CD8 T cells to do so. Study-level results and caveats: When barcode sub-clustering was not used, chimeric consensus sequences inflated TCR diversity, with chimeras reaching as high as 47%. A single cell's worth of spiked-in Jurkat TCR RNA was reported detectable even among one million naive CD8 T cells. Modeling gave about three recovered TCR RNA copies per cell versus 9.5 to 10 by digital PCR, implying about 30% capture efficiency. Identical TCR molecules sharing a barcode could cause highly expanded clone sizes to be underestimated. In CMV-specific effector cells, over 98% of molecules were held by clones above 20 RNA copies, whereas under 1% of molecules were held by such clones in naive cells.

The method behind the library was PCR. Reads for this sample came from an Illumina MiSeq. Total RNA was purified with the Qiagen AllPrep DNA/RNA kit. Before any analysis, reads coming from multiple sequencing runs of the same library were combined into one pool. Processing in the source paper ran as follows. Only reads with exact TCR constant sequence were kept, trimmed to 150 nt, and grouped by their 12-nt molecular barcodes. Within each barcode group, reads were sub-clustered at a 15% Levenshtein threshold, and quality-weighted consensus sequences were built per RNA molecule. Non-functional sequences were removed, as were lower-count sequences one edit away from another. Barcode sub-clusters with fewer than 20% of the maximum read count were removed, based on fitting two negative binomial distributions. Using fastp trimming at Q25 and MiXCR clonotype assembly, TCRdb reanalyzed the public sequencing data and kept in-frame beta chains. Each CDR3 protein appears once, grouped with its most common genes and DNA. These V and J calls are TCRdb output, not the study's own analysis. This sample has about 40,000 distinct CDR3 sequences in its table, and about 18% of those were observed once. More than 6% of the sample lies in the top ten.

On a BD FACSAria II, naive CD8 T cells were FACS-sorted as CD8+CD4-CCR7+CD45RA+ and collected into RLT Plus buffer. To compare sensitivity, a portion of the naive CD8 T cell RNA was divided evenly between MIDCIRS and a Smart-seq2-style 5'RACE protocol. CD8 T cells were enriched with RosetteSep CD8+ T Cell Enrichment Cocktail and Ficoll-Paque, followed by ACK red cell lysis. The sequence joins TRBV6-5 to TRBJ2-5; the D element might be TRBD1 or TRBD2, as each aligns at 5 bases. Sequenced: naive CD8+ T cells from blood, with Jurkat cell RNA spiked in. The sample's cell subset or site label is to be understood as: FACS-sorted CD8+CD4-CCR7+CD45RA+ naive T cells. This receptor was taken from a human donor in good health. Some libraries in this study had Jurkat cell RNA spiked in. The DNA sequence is TGTGCCAGCAGTTACTCGCAGGGAGTTAAGACCCAGTACTTC. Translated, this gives CASSYSQGVKTQYF.